The source of this T cell receptor (beta chain) is a study of blood T cell repertoires in COVID-19. In the study overall: COVID-19 samples, acute and convalescent, were from the United States, Italy and Spain. PBMCs, B-cell-depleted T cells, or T cells provided the cDNA or gDNA that made up the material.

The authors' processing: The assay estimated nucleated cells by amplifying reference gene primers. Generated by immunoSEQ multiplex PCR, the TCRdb table keeps only in-frame clones and is missing some. D and trimming come from the DNA, and the V and J calls and clone size come from that table. The data hold over 150,000 clones, with roughly four fifths observed a single time. This CDR3 has 15 amino acids. The V gene's germline CDR1 is SGHAT and CDR2 FQNNGV. Germline trimming cut 5 bases from V and 8 bases from J; bases unmatched to any gene: 11. The sequence derives from a man at least 80 years old with acute or convalescent COVID-19. Sequenced input: peripheral blood. The rearrangement links TRBV11-2 to TRBJ2-1; 8 bases line up with TRBD2. The CDR3 DNA follows: TGTGCCAGCAGCCGCAGCGGGGGACTAGTCTATGAGCAGTTCTTC. Residues: CASSRSGGLVYEQFF. The variable domain in full, with the rest retrieved from reference TRBV11-2 and TRBJ2-1, is EAGVAQSPRYKIIEKRQSVAFWCNPISGHATLYWYQQILGQGPKLLIQFQNNGVVDDSQLPKDRFSAERLKGVDSTLKIQPAKLEDSAVYLCASSRSGGLVYEQFFGPGTRLTVL.